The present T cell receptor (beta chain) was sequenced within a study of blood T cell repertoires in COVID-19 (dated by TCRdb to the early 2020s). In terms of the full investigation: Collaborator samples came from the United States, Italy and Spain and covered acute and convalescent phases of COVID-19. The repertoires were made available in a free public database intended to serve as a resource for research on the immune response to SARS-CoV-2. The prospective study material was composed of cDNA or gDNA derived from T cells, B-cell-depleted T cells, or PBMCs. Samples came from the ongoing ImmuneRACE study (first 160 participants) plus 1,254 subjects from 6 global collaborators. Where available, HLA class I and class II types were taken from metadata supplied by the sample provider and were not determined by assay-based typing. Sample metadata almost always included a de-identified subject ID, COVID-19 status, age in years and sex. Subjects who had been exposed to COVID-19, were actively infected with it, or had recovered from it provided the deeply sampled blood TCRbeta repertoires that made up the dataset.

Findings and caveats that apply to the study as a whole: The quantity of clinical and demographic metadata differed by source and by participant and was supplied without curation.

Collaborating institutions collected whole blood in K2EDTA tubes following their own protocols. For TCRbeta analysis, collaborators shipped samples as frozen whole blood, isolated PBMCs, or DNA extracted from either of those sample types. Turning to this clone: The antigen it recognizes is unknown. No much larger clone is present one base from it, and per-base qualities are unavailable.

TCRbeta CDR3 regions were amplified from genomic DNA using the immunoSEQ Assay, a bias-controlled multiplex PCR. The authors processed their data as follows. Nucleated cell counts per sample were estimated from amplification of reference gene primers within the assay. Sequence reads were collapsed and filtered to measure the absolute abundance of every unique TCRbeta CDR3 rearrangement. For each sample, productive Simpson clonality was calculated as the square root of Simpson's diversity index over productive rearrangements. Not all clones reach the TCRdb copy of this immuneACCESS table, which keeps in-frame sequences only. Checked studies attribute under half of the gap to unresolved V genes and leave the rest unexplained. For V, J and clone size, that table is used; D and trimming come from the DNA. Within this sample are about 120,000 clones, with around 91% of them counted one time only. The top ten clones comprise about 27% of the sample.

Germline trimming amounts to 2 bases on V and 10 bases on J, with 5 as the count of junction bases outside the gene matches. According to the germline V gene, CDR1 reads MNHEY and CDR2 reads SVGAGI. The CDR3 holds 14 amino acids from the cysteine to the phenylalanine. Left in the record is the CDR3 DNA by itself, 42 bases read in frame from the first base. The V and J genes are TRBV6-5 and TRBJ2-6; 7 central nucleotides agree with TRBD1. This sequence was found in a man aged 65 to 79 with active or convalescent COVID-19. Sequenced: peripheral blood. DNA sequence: TGTGCCAGCAGTTACCCAGGGGGTAAGAACGTCCTGACTTTC. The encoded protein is CASSYPGGKNVLTF.